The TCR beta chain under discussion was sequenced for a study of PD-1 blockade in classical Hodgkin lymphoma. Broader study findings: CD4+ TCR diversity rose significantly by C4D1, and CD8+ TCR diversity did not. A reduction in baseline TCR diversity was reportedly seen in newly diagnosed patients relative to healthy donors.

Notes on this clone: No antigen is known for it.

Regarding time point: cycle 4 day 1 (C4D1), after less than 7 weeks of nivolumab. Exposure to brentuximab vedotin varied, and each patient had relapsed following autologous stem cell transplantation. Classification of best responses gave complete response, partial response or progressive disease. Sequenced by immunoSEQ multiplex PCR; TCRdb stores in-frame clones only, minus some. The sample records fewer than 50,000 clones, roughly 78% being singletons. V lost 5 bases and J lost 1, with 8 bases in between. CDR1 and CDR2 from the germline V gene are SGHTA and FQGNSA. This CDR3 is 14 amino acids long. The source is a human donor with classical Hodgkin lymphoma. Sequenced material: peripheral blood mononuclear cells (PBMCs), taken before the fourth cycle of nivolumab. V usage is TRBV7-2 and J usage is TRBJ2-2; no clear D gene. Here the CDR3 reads CASSPTRNTGELFF. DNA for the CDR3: TGTGCCAGCAGCCCGACCAGGAACACCGGGGAGCTGTTTTTT. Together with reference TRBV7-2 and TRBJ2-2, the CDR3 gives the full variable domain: GAGVSQSPSNKVTEKGKDVELRCDPISGHTALYWYRQSLGQGLEFLIYFQGNSAPDKSGLPSDRFSAERTGGSVSTLTIQRTQQEDSAVYLCASSPTRNTGELFFGEGSRLTVL.